This entry lists 11 T cell receptor beta chains sequenced from one sample in a study of early T cells in non-severe SARS-CoV-2 infection. MiXCR was run by TCRdb on the 5' RACE reads, yielding one entry per CDR3 protein. Among some 40,000 distinct CDR3 sequences listed, under 5% were seen once. The sequenced sample consisted of whole blood. These receptors all stem from an adult who was a healthcare worker with PCR-confirmed SARS-CoV-2 infection or an uninfected control (not recorded which).

This clonotype came up many times. The chain has TRBV20-1 and TRBJ2-7; TRBD2 matches at 9 bases. With V trimmed by 0 bases and J by 6 bases, 0 bases remained unmatched. This CDR3 contains 12 residues. In germline, CDR1 is DFQATT, CDR2 SNEGSKA (reference sequence). The CDR3 coding sequence is TGCAGTGCTAGAGAGCGGGAGGGCGAGCAGTACGTC. Translating gives CSAREREGEQYV.

This clonotype occurred many times. The V gene is TRBV5-1, the J gene TRBJ2-5, with D unclear. Germline V gives CDR1 SGHRS, CDR2 YFSETQ. The CDR3 length is 14 residues. The ends were cut back, 0 bases at V and 1 base at J, with 7 bases in the middle. CDR3 residues: CASSLEPVQETQYF. CDR3 nucleotide sequence: TGCGCCAGCAGCTTGGAGCCAGTCCAAGAGACCCAGTACTTC.

This clonotype was seen a handful of times. The chain has TRBV7-8 and TRBJ2-5; D not resolved. The CDR3 sequence is 11 residues long. With 3 bases removed from V and 2 bases from J, the gap between germline ends came to 1 base. From germline, CDR1 is SGHVS and CDR2 FQNEAQ. The CDR3 region has the DNA TGTGCCAGCAGCTTGCAAGAGACCCAGTACTTC. Translating gives CASSLQETQYF.

This clonotype was seen ten or more times. The chain employs TRBV12-3 or TRBV12-4 and TRBJ2-1; 8 positions agree with TRBD2. This CDR3 is built from 15 residues. After removal of 3 bases from V and 6 bases from J, the junction contained 7 bases not matched to a gene. DNA for the CDR3: TGTGCCAGCAGTTTTCACGCGGGAGGTGGCAATGAGCAGTTCTTC. It is translated as CASSFHAGGGNEQFF.

This clonotype was found many times. J is TRBJ2-1 and V is TRBV4-2; D not certain. The CDR3 has 16 residues. V lost 0 bases to trimming and J lost 3 bases, with 12 bases between them. Germline V CDR1 and CDR2: LGHNA, YNFKEQ. CDR3 protein: CASSQDGFQSYNEQFF. The CDR3 nucleotides read TGTGCCAGCAGCCAAGACGGGTTCCAGAGCTACAATGAGCAGTTCTTC.

This clonotype was seen repeatedly, ten times or more. The chain joins TRBV4-2 to TRBJ2-1; 14 bases match TRBD2. This CDR3 has 16 residues. Germline lookup yields CDR1 LGHNA and CDR2 YNFKEQ. After removal of 1 base from V and 7 bases from J, the junction contained 3 bases not matched to a gene. CDR3 DNA: TGTGCCAGCAGCCAAGCGGGACTAGCGGGAGAAAATGAGCAGTTCTTC. Translating it yields CASSQAGLAGENEQFF.

There are many counts of this clonotype. CDR3 sequence: CASSVGTATGELFF. The CDR3, as DNA: TGTGCCAGCAGCGTCGGGACAGCCACCGGGGAGCTGTTTTTT. The chain carries TRBV11-2 and TRBJ2-2; 7 bases line up with TRBD1. The CDR3 length is 14 residues. V was clipped by 5 bases and J by 4 bases; unmatched bases: 4. Germline values: CDR1 SGHAT, CDR2 FQNNGV. Full variable domain (remainder filled in from reference TRBV11-2 and TRBJ2-2): EAGVAQSPRYKIIEKRQSVAFWCNPISGHATLYWYQQILGQGPKLLIQFQNNGVVDDSQLPKDRFSAERLKGVDSTLKIQPAKLEDSAVYLCASSVGTATGELFFGEGSRLTVL.

This clonotype was recorded many times. The chain couples TRBV4-2 to TRBJ1-3; a weak D match, TRBD1 (5 bases). In germline, CDR1 is LGHNA, CDR2 YNFKEQ. This CDR3 is 14 amino acids long. The ends were cut back, 1 base at V and 2 bases at J, with 6 bases in the middle. CDR3 sequence (DNA): TGTGCCAGCAGCCAAGGACAGACTGGAAACACCATATATTTT. It encodes CASSQGQTGNTIYF.

This clonotype was detected many times. The V gene is TRBV12-5, the J gene TRBJ2-5, with D hard to call. V lost 2 bases to trimming and J lost 2 bases, with 3 bases between them. This CDR3 is 12 amino acids long. Per the germline V gene, CDR1 is LGHNT and CDR2 is FRNRAP. The CDR3 is CASGLPQETQYF. DNA of the CDR3: TGTGCTAGTGGTTTGCCACAAGAGACCCAGTACTTC.

The V and J genes are TRBV5-1 and TRBJ2-7; D gene unclear. CDR3 length: 12 amino acids. The V gene's germline CDR1 is SGHRS and CDR2 YFSETQ. V lost 4 bases to trimming and J lost 4 bases, with 9 bases between them. CDR3 protein: CASSQTTYEQYF. DNA for the CDR3: TGCGCCAGCAGCCAAACCACGTACGAGCAGTACTTC. The entire variable domain, with the rest obtained from reference TRBV5-1 and TRBJ2-7, is as follows: KAGVTQTPRYLIKTRGQQVTLSCSPISGHRSVSWYQQTPGQGLQFLFEYFSETQRNKGNFPGRFSGRQFSNSRSEMNVSTLELGDSALYLCASSQTTYEQYFGPGTRLTVT.

The chain links TRBV12-3 or TRBV12-4 to TRBJ2-3, with D perhaps TRBD1 or TRBD2 (6 bases each). The CDR3 loop spans 17 amino acids. Trimming pared 7 bases from V and 4 bases from J, leaving 24 bases between. The CDR3 DNA follows: TGTGCCAGCAATCCCGTCCGGGGGCGTTCTTTTCCAGATACGCAGTATTTT. The encoded protein is CASNPVRGRSFPDTQYF.